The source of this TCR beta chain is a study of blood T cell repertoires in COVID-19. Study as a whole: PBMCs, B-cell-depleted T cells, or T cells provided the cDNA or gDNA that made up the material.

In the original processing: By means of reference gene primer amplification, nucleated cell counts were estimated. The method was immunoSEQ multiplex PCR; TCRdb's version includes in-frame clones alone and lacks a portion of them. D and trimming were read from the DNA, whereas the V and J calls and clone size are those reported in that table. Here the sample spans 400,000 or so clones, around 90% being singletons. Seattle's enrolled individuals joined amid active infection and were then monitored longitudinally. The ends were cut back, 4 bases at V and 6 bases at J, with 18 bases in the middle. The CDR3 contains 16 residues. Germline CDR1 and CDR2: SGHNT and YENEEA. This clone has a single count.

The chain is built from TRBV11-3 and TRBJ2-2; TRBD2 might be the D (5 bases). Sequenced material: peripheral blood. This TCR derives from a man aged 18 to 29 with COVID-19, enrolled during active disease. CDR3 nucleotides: TGTGCCAGCAGCTCGAGGCTGACCGAGGGTTCCGGGGAGCTGTTTTTT. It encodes CASSSRLTEGSGELFF.